A selection of T cell receptor beta chains follows, all from one sample in a study of monozygotic twins with cystic fibrosis. The data were produced by immunoSEQ multiplex PCR, yet TCRdb's version contains in-frame clones alone and is incomplete. The sample holds roughly 29,000 clones, roughly 80% seen once. Sequenced input: blood. Every receptor here comes from a girl aged 2-15 years with cystic fibrosis. CDR3s include the opening cysteine and the closing phenylalanine or tryptophan. D genes are given only for firm matches. Clone size is shown for a subset of rows, as once, few, many or a class of expanded clone.

clone size	V gene	D gene	J gene	CDR3 length	CDR3 DNA	CDR3 protein
.	TRBV5-1	.	TRBJ1-1	16	TGCGCCAGCAGCTTCTCAGGACAAGGGTTCGGAACTGAAGCTTTCTTT	CASSFSGQGFGTEAFF
once	TRBV29-1	.	TRBJ2-5	10	TGCAGCGTCTTAAAAGAGACCCAGTACTTC	CSVLKETQYF
once	TRBV30	TRBD2	TRBJ2-1	15	TGTGCCTGGAGCGGGGGGGGAAGGATTTACAATGAGCAGTTCTTC	CAWSGGGRIYNEQFF
.	TRBV5-6	.	TRBJ1-2	11	TGTGCCAGCAGCCGCATCTATGGCTACACCTTC	CASSRIYGYTF
.	TRBV12-2	.	TRBJ1-5	15	TGTGCAAGTCGCAGCGACAGAGATAGCAATCAGCCCCAGCATTTT	CASRSDRDSNQPQHF
once	TRBV5-1	.	TRBJ2-2	14	TGCGCCAGCAGTCCCGACGGGCCCACCGGGGAGCTGTTTTTT	CASSPDGPTGELFF
.	TRBV19	.	TRBJ2-7	15	TGTGCCAGTAGTATTTCGGGGACGGCCTCCTACGAGCAGTACTTC	CASSISGTASYEQYF
.	TRBV7-9	.	TRBJ1-1	15	TGTGCCAGCAGACAGCCCGGGGGAGTTGGCACTGAAGCTTTCTTT	CASRQPGGVGTEAFF
.	TRBV29-1	TRBD1	TRBJ2-2	12	TGCAGCGTGGACAGGGACACCGGGGAGCTGTTTTTT	CSVDRDTGELFF
.	TRBV29-1	.	TRBJ2-3	12	TGCAGCGTTGAAGTTGTTGGCGATACGCAGTATTTT	CSVEVVGDTQYF
.	TRBV10-3	TRBD1	TRBJ2-7	15	TGTGCCATCAGTGAATCGACAGGGGGAACCTACGAGCAGTACTTC	CAISESTGGTYEQYF
.	TRBV18	.	TRBJ2-1	13	TGTGCCAGCTCACGGGACATTCACAATGAGCAGTTCTTC	CASSRDIHNEQFF
.	TRBV19	TRBD1	TRBJ1-5	18	TGTGCCAGTAGTAGAGACAGGGGGGAGGGTTTTGGCAATCAGCCCCAGCATTTT	CASSRDRGEGFGNQPQHF
.	TRBV10-3	.	TRBJ2-1	13	TGTGCCATCAGTGGCGGGACCTACAATGAGCAGTTCTTC	CAISGGTYNEQFF
.	TRBV30	.	TRBJ1-5	15	TGTGCCTGGAGCCAAAGGAGGCAAGGCCTGTCGCCCCAGCATTTT	CAWSQRRQGLSPQHF
.	TRBV6-5	.	TRBJ1-1	13	TGTGCCAGCAAGCAGAACGGGGCCACTGAAGCTTTCTTT	CASKQNGATEAFF
.	TRBV2	TRBD2	TRBJ2-1	18	TGTGCCAGCAGTGCGTATGGACTAGCGGGAGGGCCAAACAATGAGCAGTTCTTC	CASSAYGLAGGPNNEQFF
few	TRBV5-1	TRBD2	TRBJ2-7	12	TGCGCCAGCAGAGGGAGGGAATCCGAGCAGTACTTC	CASRGRESEQYF
.	TRBV5-6	.	TRBJ1-2	13	TGTGCCAGCAGCTTTAACAGTCTCTATGGCTACACCTTC	CASSFNSLYGYTF
.	TRBV5-4	.	TRBJ2-1	14	TGTGCCAGCAGCTTGGCCGGAGTCTACAATGAGCAGTTCTTC	CASSLAGVYNEQFF
few	TRBV6-5	.	TRBJ1-5	13	TGTGCCACCGGGGACCATAGCAATCAGCCCCAGCATTTT	CATGDHSNQPQHF
.	TRBV29-1	.	TRBJ2-1	12	TGCAGCGTGCCATCCATGGGCGATGAGCAGTTCTTC	CSVPSMGDEQFF
.	TRBV6-1	TRBD1	TRBJ2-2	15	TGTGCCAGCAGTACCGGGACAGTAAACACCGGGGAGCTGTTTTTT	CASSTGTVNTGELFF
.	TRBV5-6	TRBD1	TRBJ2-5	14	TGTGCCAGCAGCGCGGGACAGGGGTGGGAGACCCAGTACTTC	CASSAGQGWETQYF
.	TRBV4-1	.	TRBJ2-7	14	TGCGCCAGCAGCCTAAGCCCGGAACACTACGAGCAGTACTTC	CASSLSPEHYEQYF
.	TRBV2	.	TRBJ2-6	15	TGTGCCAGCAGGCTGACAGCTCTGGGGGCCAACGTCCTGACTTTC	CASRLTALGANVLTF
.	TRBV29-1	.	TRBJ2-2	12	TGCAGCGGCCTTCCGAACACCGGGGAGCTGTTTTTT	CSGLPNTGELFF
.	TRBV19	TRBD1	TRBJ2-5	15	TGTGCCAGTAGTATTTCCAGGGGGCTCGGGGAGACCCAGTACTTC	CASSISRGLGETQYF
.	TRBV9	TRBD2	TRBJ2-1	15	TGTGCCAGCAGCGTGGCTAGCGGGAGGCTTGATGAGCAGTTCTTC	CASSVASGRLDEQFF
.	TRBV11-2	TRBD1	TRBJ2-7	15	TGTGCCAGCAGCTCGGACAGGATACCCTCCTACGAGCAGTACTTC	CASSSDRIPSYEQYF
.	TRBV19	TRBD1	TRBJ1-5	18	TGTGCCAGTAGTATAGCGGCATCAGGGGGCGGAAGCAATCAGCCCCAGCATTTT	CASSIAASGGGSNQPQHF
.	TRBV4-1	TRBD1	TRBJ2-3	16	TGCGCCAGCAGCCAAGGGGCAGGGACAGGCACAGATACGCAGTATTTT	CASSQGAGTGTDTQYF
.	TRBV9	.	TRBJ2-5	11	TGTGCCAGCAGCCCCCAAGAGACCCAGTACTTC	CASSPQETQYF
.	TRBV27	TRBD1	TRBJ2-7	17	TGTGCCAGCAGTTCAAGGGACAGGGGTCGAATTTCCTACGAGCAGTACTTC	CASSSRDRGRISYEQYF
.	TRBV10-3	.	TRBJ1-3	15	TGTGCCATCAGAGCTGGCAGGCCAGCTGGAAACACCATATATTTT	CAIRAGRPAGNTIYF